These 32 T cell receptor beta chains share one sample of origin, sequenced in a study of CD8 T cells in ankylosing spondylitis. Their antigens remain unidentified. Study-level points and caveats: Within ankylosing spondylitis blood, a TCR beta motif made up of seven to nine highly homologous variants appeared to be characteristic.

Each CDR3 protein gets one entry after TCRdb re-called the 5' RACE reads with MiXCR. The sample records about 450,000 distinct CDR3 sequences, roughly a quarter being singletons. Material: blood, either unsorted or a sorted T cell fraction (not recorded which). The receptors derive from a male donor with ankylosing spondylitis.

The chain is built from TRBV5-4 and TRBJ1-2, with 7 nucleotides matching TRBD1. The CDR3 loop spans 14 amino acids. Germline V gives CDR1 SGHNT, CDR2 YYREEE (reference sequence). V shed 4 bases and J 5 bases; nucleotides not matched to a gene: 8. Here the CDR3 DNA reads TGTGCCAGCAGCAAGGGACAGACGGAGTATGGCTACACCTTC. It yields the protein CASSKGQTEYGYTF.

This clonotype was recorded a few times. The genes are TRBV29-1 and TRBJ2-1; 7 bases are a match to TRBD2. This CDR3 has 13 amino acids. V lost 7 bases to trimming and J lost 6 bases; unmatched junction nucleotides: 9. CDR1 SQVTM and CDR2 ANQGSEA come from the germline V gene. DNA for the CDR3: TGCAGCGGCTGGGGGGGGGAGGTCAATGAGCAGTTCTTC. It is translated as CSGWGGEVNEQFF.

This chain uses TRBV7-2 with TRBJ2-1, with D hard to call. The length of the CDR3 is 15 residues. Per the germline V gene, CDR1 is SGHTA and CDR2 is FQGNSA. V dropped 6 bases and J dropped 4 bases, with 16 bases sitting between them. The CDR3 region is CASRNRVGLYNEQFF. The DNA of the CDR3 is TGTGCCAGCAGAAACCGGGTTGGCCTGTACAATGAGCAGTTCTTC.

The V and J genes are TRBV24-1 and TRBJ2-1; 12 nucleotides agree with TRBD2. The CDR3 is 19 amino acids. Germline V lookup: CDR1 KGHDR, CDR2 SFDVKD. V shed 5 bases and J 8 bases; nucleotides not matched to a gene: 18. CDR3 loop: CATSVRPGLAGTSGHEQFF. The CDR3 coding sequence is TGTGCCACCAGTGTCCGCCCCGGACTAGCGGGGACCTCGGGGCATGAGCAGTTCTTC.

In its sample, this clonotype was seen once. The rearrangement links TRBV12-3 or TRBV12-4 to TRBJ2-2; 8 bases fit TRBD1. Trimming at V came to 2 bases and at J to 6 bases, leaving 5 bases not matched to a gene. The length of the CDR3 is 15 residues. The DNA of the CDR3 is TGTGCCAGCAGTTTACCAGGGGGCGTCGCCGGGGAGCTGTTTTTT. Residues: CASSLPGGVAGELFF.

This clonotype is medium-sized in the sample. This chain links TRBV20-1 with TRBJ1-1, with 8 bases that match TRBD1. The V gene end was trimmed by 0 bases and the J gene end by 5 bases; junction bases not matched to a gene: 5. There are 14 residues in the CDR3. Germline CDR1 is DFQATT and CDR2 is SNEGSKA (reference sequence). CDR3 protein: CSARDLQGATEAFF. The CDR3 nucleotides are TGCAGTGCTAGAGATCTCCAGGGGGCTACTGAAGCTTTCTTT.

The chain combines TRBV7-2 with TRBJ2-1; tentative D call: TRBD2 (6 bases). The germline V gene has CDR1 SGHTA and CDR2 FQGNSA. This CDR3 spans 14 amino acids. The V gene lost 7 bases and the J gene lost 1 base, with 11 bases spanning the gap. This CDR3 is CASNPGVSYNEQFF. CDR3 sequence (DNA): TGTGCCAGCAACCCGGGGGTTTCCTACAATGAGCAGTTCTTC. The full variable domain, in which reference TRBV7-2 and TRBJ2-1 provide the parts outside the CDR3, is GAGVSQSPSNKVTEKGKDVELRCDPISGHTALYWYRQSLGQGLEFLIYFQGNSAPDKSGLPSDRFSAERTGGSVSTLTIQRTQQEDSAVYLCASNPGVSYNEQFFGPGTRLTVL.

This clonotype was seen more than once but under ten times. This chain links TRBV12-3 or TRBV12-4 with TRBJ2-1, with D maybe TRBD1 (6 bases). The CDR3 is 14 residues long. Trimming stripped 6 bases from V and 5 bases from J, with 14 bases between. The CDR3 is CASSPGWGHNEQFF. The CDR3 bases are TGTGCCAGCAGCCCCGGGTGGGGGCACAATGAGCAGTTCTTC.

In this sample, this clonotype turned up a few times. The rearrangement joins TRBV6-1 to TRBJ1-5; tentative D call: TRBD1 (6 bases). Between the trimmed V and J ends, which lost 6 bases and 8 bases, there was a span of 17 bases. The CDR3 length is 14 residues. The germline V gene has CDR1 MNHNS and CDR2 SASEGT. This CDR3 is CASRENREYEPQHF. The CDR3 DNA is TGTGCCAGCAGGGAAAACAGGGAATATGAGCCCCAGCATTTT.

The chain has TRBV20-1 and TRBJ1-1, with a weak D call TRBD1 (5 bases). The V end lost 0 bases, the J end lost 3 bases, and 8 bases lay between the germline ends. Germline V CDR1 and CDR2: DFQATT, SNEGSKA (reference sequence). The CDR3 extends over 13 amino acids. This CDR3 is CSAREVGDTEAFF. Here the CDR3 DNA reads TGCAGTGCTAGAGAGGTGGGGGACACTGAAGCTTTCTTT.

Concerning this clonotype itself: At one end the junction does not follow the germline gene, possibly because of a read error. The CDR3 spells CASSPGQGSSEQYF. The CDR3 nucleotides read TGCGCCAGCAGCCCCGGACAGGGGTCCTCCGAGCAGTACTTC. The chain carries TRBV5-1 and TRBJ2-7; 9 bases map to TRBD1. Germline lookup yields CDR1 SGHRS and CDR2 YFSETQ. This CDR3 has 14 residues. The full variable domain, in which reference TRBV5-1 and TRBJ2-7 provide the parts outside the CDR3, is KAGVTQTPRYLIKTRGQQVTLSCSPISGHRSVSWYQQTPGQGLQFLFEYFSETQRNKGNFPGRFSGRQFSNSRSEMNVSTLELGDSALYLCASSPGQGSSEQYFGPGTRLTVT.

The chain's CDR3 is CASSPVSNTGELFF. The CDR3 coding sequence is TGTGCCAGCAGCCCTGTTTCGAACACCGGGGAGCTGTTTTTT. The rearrangement joins TRBV14 to TRBJ2-2; no firm D call. The CDR3 loop spans 14 amino acids. V gave up 4 bases and J gave up 0 bases, with 6 bases separating them. Germline lookup yields CDR1 SGHDN and CDR2 FVKESK.

This clonotype has just a few counts. The CDR3, as DNA: TGTGCCAGCAGTCCCAGTAGCGGGAGGTACAATGAGCAGTTCTTC. Amino acid sequence: CASSPSSGRYNEQFF. The chain employs TRBV12-3 or TRBV12-4 and TRBJ2-1; TRBD2 matches 10 bases. This CDR3 region has 15 residues. The V gene end was trimmed by 5 bases and the J gene end by 4 bases; junction bases not matched to a gene: 5.

The V gene is TRBV12-3 or TRBV12-4, the J gene TRBJ2-4; 9 nucleotides match TRBD1. V trimming: 6 bases; J trimming: 0 bases; junction bases outside the gene matches: 6. The CDR3 covers 16 residues. DNA for the CDR3: TGTGCCAGCAGCAGGACAGGGGCCTTAGCCAAAAACATTCAGTACTTC. Translation gives CASSRTGALAKNIQYF.

The rearrangement links TRBV11-3 to TRBJ2-5; TRBD2 matches 8 bases. The J segment lost 4 bases and the V segment lost 4 bases, leaving 11 bases of the junction unmatched. The CDR3 length is 16 residues. The germline V gene encodes CDR1 SGHNT and CDR2 YENEEA. The CDR3 is CASSSRAGEDGETQYF. The CDR3 region has the DNA TGTGCCAGCAGCTCTCGAGCGGGAGAGGATGGAGAGACCCAGTACTTC.

This clonotype was observed a few times. This chain connects TRBV11-2 to TRBJ2-7; 9 bases align to TRBD2. V lost 1 base and J lost 12; bases outside the gene matches: 7. Germline CDR1 and CDR2: SGHAT and FQNNGV. The CDR3 length is 13 residues. The CDR3 coding sequence is TGTGCCAGCAGCTTAGGGTTAGCGGGAGTCCTGTACTTC. Translated: CASSLGLAGVLYF.

The chain is built from TRBV7-8 and TRBJ2-5; TRBD1 matches at 11 bases. The CDR3 runs 15 residues. V shed 4 bases, J shed 4 bases, and the junction held 5 bases outside the gene matches. Germline V gives CDR1 SGHVS, CDR2 FQNEAQ. The chain's CDR3 is CASSWTGGLGETQYF. The CDR3 coding sequence is TGTGCCAGCAGCTGGACAGGGGGCTTAGGAGAGACCCAGTACTTC.

V and J are TRBV6-5 and TRBJ2-1; TRBD2 agrees at 14 bases. Germline CDR1 reads MNHEY; CDR2 reads SVGAGI. CDR3 length: 15 amino acids. Trimming took 4 bases from V and 10 from J; bases not matched to a gene: 6. CDR3 sequence (DNA): TGTGCCAGCAGTTTCGGACTAGCGGGGGGCCTGGAGCAGTTCTTC. Translation gives CASSFGLAGGLEQFF.

This clonotype was observed at least ten times. The CDR3 region is CASRPGPNTEAFF. The CDR3 coding sequence is TGCGCCAGCAGGCCGGGGCCGAACACTGAAGCTTTCTTT. This chain links TRBV5-1 with TRBJ1-1; D may be TRBD1 (5 bases). Germline CDR1 reads SGHRS; CDR2 reads YFSETQ. The V gene lost 5 bases and the J gene lost 1 base, with 9 bases spanning the gap. This CDR3 has 13 residues.

V usage is TRBV27 and J usage is TRBJ2-3; D unclear. Germline-derived CDR1 and CDR2 are MNHEY and SMNVEV (reference sequence). Trimming cost V 4 bases and J 9 bases, with 14 bases left between them. The CDR3 consists of 13 residues. The CDR3 bases are TGTGCCAGCAGTTCGCCAGCCCGGCCAACGCAGTATTTT. Encoded protein: CASSSPARPTQYF.

The chain combines TRBV18 with TRBJ2-1, with 11 bases fitting TRBD2. J was trimmed by 4 bases and V by 7 bases; bases with no gene match: 3. The CDR3 has 14 amino acids. Germline loops: CDR1 KGHSH, CDR2 LQKENI. CDR3 in DNA: TGTGCCAGCTTGACTAGCGGGGAGTACAATGAGCAGTTCTTC. Translation gives CASLTSGEYNEQFF.

Only a few counts were recorded for this clonotype. The CDR3 sequence is CASSLADTTDTQYF. DNA of the CDR3: TGTGCCAGCAGTTTAGCGGACACCACAGATACGCAGTATTTT. The rearrangement joins TRBV27 to TRBJ2-3; D possibly corresponds to TRBD1 (5 bases). Deletions cut 2 bases from V and 2 bases from J, with 8 bases between. This CDR3 comprises 14 residues. Germline CDR1 MNHEY, CDR2 SMNVEV (reference sequence).

The table lists this clonotype with a few counts. The CDR3 coding sequence is TGCAGTGCTAGCGCCAGGAGCACAGATACGCAGTATTTT. The encoded protein is CSASARSTDTQYF. The chain has TRBV20-1 and TRBJ2-3; no firm D call. The CDR3 has 13 amino acids. Germline V gene sequence: CDR1 DFQATT, CDR2 SNEGSKA (reference sequence). V was shortened by 3 bases and J by 0 bases, with 7 bases between the two germline ends.

This clonotype has just one count. The CDR3 DNA reads TGCAGTGCTAGTTTTCGGAGACCCTACGAGCAGTACTTC. Translation: CSASFRRPYEQYF. The chain couples TRBV20-1 to TRBJ2-7; D remains unclear. Trimming removed 3 bases from V and 2 bases from J, with 11 bases in between. The CDR3 contains 13 residues. Germline V CDR1 and CDR2: DFQATT, SNEGSKA (reference sequence).

The V call is TRBV20-1, the J call TRBJ2-1; 8 bases line up with TRBD2. Germline-derived CDR1 and CDR2 are DFQATT and SNEGSKA (reference sequence). Germline trimming cut 8 bases from V and 2 bases from J; bases unmatched to any gene: 5. The CDR3 contains 13 residues. The chain's CDR3 is CSKSGGTYNEQFF. CDR3 in DNA: TGCAGTAAATCGGGGGGGACCTACAATGAGCAGTTCTTC.

The chain joins TRBV19 to TRBJ2-3, with TRBD1 identical over 8 bases. In germline, CDR1 is LNHDA, CDR2 SQIVND (reference sequence). CDR3 size: 15 residues. Losses at the gene ends were 3 bases for V and 0 bases for J; bases not matched to a gene: 2. As DNA, the CDR3 is TGTGCCAGTAGTATCGACAGGGGTAGCACAGATACGCAGTATTTT. It yields the protein CASSIDRGSTDTQYF.

In its sample, this clonotype was seen many times. Mismatch with germline at one junction end may stem from a read error. This chain uses TRBV5-1 with TRBJ2-6; D is uncertain. Looked up from germline, CDR1 is SGHRS and CDR2 is YFSETQ. The CDR3 totals 14 residues. The CDR3 sequence: CASSLSSGANVLTF. The CDR3 nucleotides read TGTGCCAGCAGTTTAAGTTCTGGGGCCAACGTCCTGACTTTC.

J is TRBJ2-2 and V is TRBV7-2; 11 bases match TRBD2. The CDR3 totals 14 residues. V shed 5 bases and J 6 bases; nucleotides not matched to a gene: 2. The V gene's germline CDR1 is SGHTA and CDR2 FQGNSA. This chain's CDR3 is CASSPGLAAGELFF. CDR3 nucleotides: TGTGCCAGCAGCCCGGGACTAGCGGCCGGGGAGCTGTTTTTT.

This sequence joins TRBV20-1 and TRBJ2-3; D ambiguous. CDR3 length: 13 residues. V was clipped by 6 bases and J by 3 bases, with 13 bases between them. CDR1 is DFQATT and CDR2 is SNEGSKA in the germline V gene (reference sequence). CDR3: CSAPLQLTDTQYF. The CDR3 nucleotides are TGCAGTGCCCCTTTGCAGCTGACAGATACGCAGTATTTT.

V is TRBV24-1 and J is TRBJ2-2; 7 bases map to TRBD2. This CDR3 has 18 residues. J lost 1 base, V lost 4 bases, and 11 bases had no gene match. Looked up from germline, CDR1 is KGHDR and CDR2 is SFDVKD. Here the CDR3 DNA reads TGTGCCACCAGTGACTCGCCCGTCCTAGCGGTGAACACCGGGGAGCTGTTTTTT. Translation: CATSDSPVLAVNTGELFF.

The gene calls are TRBV5-1 and TRBJ2-4; TRBD1 or TRBD2 may be the D gene (6 bases each). The V gene lost 1 base and the J gene lost 7 bases, with 15 bases spanning the gap. Germline V gene data show CDR1 as SGHRS and CDR2 as YFSETQ. CDR3 size: 15 residues. The CDR3 protein is CASSLSGGGQNIQYF. For the CDR3, the DNA is TGCGCCAGCAGCTTGTCAGGAGGGGGGCAGAACATTCAGTACTTC.

The rearrangement uses TRBV20-1 and TRBJ1-1; D ambiguous. Germline V lookup: CDR1 DFQATT, CDR2 SNEGSKA (reference sequence). The ends were cut back, 2 bases at V and 3 bases at J, with 13 bases in the middle. This CDR3 is 14 amino acids long. This CDR3 reads CSARLGLTDTEAFF. The DNA of the CDR3 is TGCAGTGCTAGATTGGGCCTAACCGACACTGAAGCTTTCTTT.